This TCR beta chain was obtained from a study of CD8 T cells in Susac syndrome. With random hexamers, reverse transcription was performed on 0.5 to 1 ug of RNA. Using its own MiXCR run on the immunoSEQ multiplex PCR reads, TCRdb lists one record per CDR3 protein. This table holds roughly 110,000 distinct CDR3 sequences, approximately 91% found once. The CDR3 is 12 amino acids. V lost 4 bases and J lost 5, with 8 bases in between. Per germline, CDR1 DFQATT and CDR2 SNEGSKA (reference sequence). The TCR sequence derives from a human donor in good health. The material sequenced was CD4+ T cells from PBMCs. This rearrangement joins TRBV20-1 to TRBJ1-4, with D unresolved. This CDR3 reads CSAKVRNEKLFF. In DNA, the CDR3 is TGCAGTGCTAAGGTTCGGAATGAAAAACTGTTTTTT.